Sequencing of this T cell receptor (beta chain) was carried out in a study of control samples from healthy donors and cancer patients (dated by TCRdb to between 2020 and 2021). Receptor libraries were prepared by the immunoSEQ multiplex PCR assay. TCRdb retrieved this table from immuneACCESS and kept in-frame rearrangements only. Not all clones are present; in checked studies, unresolved V genes account for under half, and no reason is known for the remainder. The table for this sample lists 95,000 to 100,000 clones; around 88% of them were counted only once. Roughly 7.7% of the sample is held by the ten biggest clonotypes. The CDR3 goes from the cysteine to the phenylalanine over 15 residues. Only the CDR3 region is kept as DNA, spanning 45 bases read in frame from base 1. According to the germline V gene, CDR1 reads SGHRS and CDR2 reads YFSETQ. V is shortened by 0 bases, J by 4 bases, and the region joining them spans 11 bases.

Of note for this clone: Its antigen is not yet known. The input lacks base qualities; no much larger clone sits a single base away.

The rearrangement joined TRBV5-1 to TRBJ2-1, with the D gene too uncertain to name. The receptor was derived from a man aged 30-40 years in good health. The source material was blood. In nucleotides, the sequence is TGCGCCAGCAGCTTGGCGGACCCAGGATACAATGAGCAGTTCTTC. The resulting protein is CASSLADPGYNEQFF. Reference TRBV5-1 and TRBJ2-1 genes cover what lies past the CDR3, so the full variable domain is KAGVTQTPRYLIKTRGQQVTLSCSPISGHRSVSWYQQTPGQGLQFLFEYFSETQRNKGNFPGRFSGRQFSNSRSEMNVSTLELGDSALYLCASSLADPGYNEQFFGPGTRLTVL.